This TCR beta chain came from a study of T-cell reconstitution after alpha-beta-depleted transplantation in children. The authors prepared the TCRbeta library with unique molecular identifiers. MiXCR was run by TCRdb on the PCR reads, yielding one entry per CDR3 protein. The sample has 90,000 to 100,000 distinct CDR3 sequences; about a quarter are singletons. Findings and caveats of the study: Certain patients had high TCRbeta diversity at day 60, and it came from recipient T cells and thymic progenitors that survived. Hyperexpanded clones declined; after one year, newly produced T cells mostly supplied diversity. Reportedly, only several hundred clones from non-depleted graft cells drove alpha-beta T-cell counts at about two months.

The table lists this clonotype with a few counts. The antigen remains undetermined. The junction had 8 bases not matched to a gene; V was cut back by 3 bases and J by 6 bases. The CDR3 totals 17 residues. Germline lookup yields CDR1 LNHDA and CDR2 SQIVND (reference sequence). This chain links TRBV19 with TRBJ2-2; 12 bases map to TRBD1. This clonotype was sampled from a boy between 2 and 10 years old with acute lymphoblastic leukemia, due to receive a stem cell transplant. The material sequenced was PBMCs, taken before TCRalphabeta/CD19-depleted stem cell transplant. CDR3 sequence (DNA): TGTGCCAGTAGTATCTTATTGGGGGACAGGGGGCCCGGGGAGCTGTTTTTT. Translation: CASSILLGDRGPGELFF.